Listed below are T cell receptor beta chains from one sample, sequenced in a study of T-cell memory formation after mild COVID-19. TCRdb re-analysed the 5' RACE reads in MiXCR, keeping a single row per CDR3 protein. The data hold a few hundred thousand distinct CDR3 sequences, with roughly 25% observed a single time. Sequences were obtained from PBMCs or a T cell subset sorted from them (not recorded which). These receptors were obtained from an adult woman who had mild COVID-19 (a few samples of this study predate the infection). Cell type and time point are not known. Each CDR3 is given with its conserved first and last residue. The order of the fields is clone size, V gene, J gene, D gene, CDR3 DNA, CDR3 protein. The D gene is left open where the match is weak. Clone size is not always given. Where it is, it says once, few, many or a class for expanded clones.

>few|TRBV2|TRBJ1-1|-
TGTGCCAGCAGTGAAGTCGGAGCCACAGGGAACACTGAAGCTTTCTTT
CASSEVGATGNTEAFF
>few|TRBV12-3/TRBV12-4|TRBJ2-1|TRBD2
TGTGCCAGCAGTTTAGCGCGTAGGGAGAGCGGGGCGGGGGCCTACAATGAGCAGTTCTTC
CASSLARRESGAGAYNEQFF
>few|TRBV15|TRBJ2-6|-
TGTGCCACCAGCAGAGACAGGGGTGGGGCCAACGTCCTGACTTTC
CATSRDRGGANVLTF
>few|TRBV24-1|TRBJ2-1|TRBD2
TGTGCCACCAGCCTTTCCGGGACTAGCGACTACAATGAGCAGTTCTTC
CATSLSGTSDYNEQFF
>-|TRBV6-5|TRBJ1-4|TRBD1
TGTGCCAGCAGGACTACCGGGACAGCGTTATCGGACGATGAAAAACTGTTTTTT
CASRTTGTALSDDEKLFF
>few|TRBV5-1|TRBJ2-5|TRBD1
TGCGCCAGCAGCGAATCGGGACAGCTAGACCTGTACCAAGAGACCCAGTACTTC
CASSESGQLDLYQETQYF
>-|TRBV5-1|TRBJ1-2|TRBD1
TGCGCCAGCAGCTTTGACAGGGGGGTCAACTATGGCTACACCTTC
CASSFDRGVNYGYTF
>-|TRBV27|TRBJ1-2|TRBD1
TGTGCCAGCAGTTTACGACAGGGGTATGGCTACACCTTC
CASSLRQGYGYTF
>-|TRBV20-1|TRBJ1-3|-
TGCAGTGCTAGAGATCCGGAAAACACCATATATTTT
CSARDPENTIYF
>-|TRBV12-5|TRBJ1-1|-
TGTGCTAGTGCCCCGGGACAGAACACTGAAGCTTTCTTT
CASAPGQNTEAFF
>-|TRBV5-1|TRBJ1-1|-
TGCGCCAGCAGCTTCACCCAAAAGAACACTGAAGCTTTCTTT
CASSFTQKNTEAFF
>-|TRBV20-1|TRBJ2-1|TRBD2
TGCAGTGCTAGACCCCGGACTAGCTCGCTTGAGCAGTTCTTC
CSARPRTSSLEQFF
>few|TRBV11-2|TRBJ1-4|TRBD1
TGTGCCAGCAGCCCAGGGGGCTGGAGTAATGAAAAACTGTTTTTT
CASSPGGWSNEKLFF
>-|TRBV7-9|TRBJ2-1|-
TGTGCCAGCAGCTTCCGGGGCCCCGCTAACAATGAGCAGTTCTTC
CASSFRGPANNEQFF
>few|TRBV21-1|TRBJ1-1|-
TGTGCCAGCAGCTTCCGAGGAGACCCGGGACAAGAGAACACTGAAGCTTTCTTT
CASSFRGDPGQENTEAFF
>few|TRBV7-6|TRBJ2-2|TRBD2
TGTGCCAGCACCTTGGGGACTAGCGCCACCGGGGAGCTGTTTTTT
CASTLGTSATGELFF
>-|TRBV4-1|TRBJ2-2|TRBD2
TGCGCCAGCAGCCAGTTCCTAGCGGGGGGAAACACCGGGGAGCTGTTTTTT
CASSQFLAGGNTGELFF
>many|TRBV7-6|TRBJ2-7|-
TGTGCCAGCAGCTCCGGGCCCTCCTACGAGCAGTACTTC
CASSSGPSYEQYF
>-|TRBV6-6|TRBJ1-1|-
TGTGCCAGCACCCCGGGATGGGGGATTGAAGCTTTCTTT
CASTPGWGIEAFF
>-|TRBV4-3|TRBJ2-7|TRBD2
TGCGCCAGCAGCCTAACTCGGACTAGCGGGAGGTACGAGCAGTACTTC
CASSLTRTSGRYEQYF
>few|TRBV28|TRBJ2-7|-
TGTGCCAGCAGACCCCAGGCGGCGATGGGCGAGCAGTACTTC
CASRPQAAMGEQYF
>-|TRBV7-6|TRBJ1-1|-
TGTGCCAGCAGTCCAAGGGGGGGATGGACTGAAGCTTTCTTT
CASSPRGGWTEAFF
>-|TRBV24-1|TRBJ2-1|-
TGTGCCACCAGTGACCGCTGGGGTCTCAGTGAGCAGTTCTTC
CATSDRWGLSEQFF
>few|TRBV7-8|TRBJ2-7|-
TGTGCCGTACAGACAGATACCTACGAGCAGTACTTC
CAVQTDTYEQYF
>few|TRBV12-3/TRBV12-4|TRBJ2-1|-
TGTGCCAGCAGCCTTGGAGAAGACAATGAGCAGTTCTTC
CASSLGEDNEQFF
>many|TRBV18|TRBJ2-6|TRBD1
TGTGCCAGCTCACTTAAGACAGGGGGAAGCTCTGGGGCCAACGTCCTGACTTTC
CASSLKTGGSSGANVLTF
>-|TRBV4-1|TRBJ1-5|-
TGCGCCAGCAGCCAAGATTGGGACATCGGCAATCAGCCCCAGCATTTT
CASSQDWDIGNQPQHF
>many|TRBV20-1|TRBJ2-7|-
TGCAGTGCTAGAGATTTCCAGGGGAGGGACTACGAGCAGTACTTC
CSARDFQGRDYEQYF
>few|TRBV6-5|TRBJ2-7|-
TGTGCCAGCAGTTATTCTGACTTGGGATCCTACGAGCAGTACTTC
CASSYSDLGSYEQYF
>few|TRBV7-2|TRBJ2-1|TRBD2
TGTGCCAGCAGCTTAGAGACTAGCGGGAGGGAGGAGCAGTTCTTC
CASSLETSGREEQFF
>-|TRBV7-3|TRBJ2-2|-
TGTGCCAGCAGCTTGGGTCAGGGGTCTACCGGGGAGCTGTTTTTT
CASSLGQGSTGELFF
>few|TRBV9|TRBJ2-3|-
TGTGCCAGCAGCGTAGCGGGACGCCTCACAGATACGCAGTATTTT
CASSVAGRLTDTQYF
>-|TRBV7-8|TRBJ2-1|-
TGTGCCAGCAGCTTAGTGTACGGTATCGATGAGCAGTTCTTC
CASSLVYGIDEQFF
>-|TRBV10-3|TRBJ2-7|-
TGTGACATCAGAGCAAACTCCTACGAGCAGTACTTC
CDIRANSYEQYF
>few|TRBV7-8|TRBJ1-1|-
TGTGCCAGCAGCCCATTTAAATCCCACACTGAAGCTTTCTTT
CASSPFKSHTEAFF
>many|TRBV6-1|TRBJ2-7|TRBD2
TGTGCCAGCAGAGACCGGACTAGCGGGGCTTACGAGCAGTACTTC
CASRDRTSGAYEQYF
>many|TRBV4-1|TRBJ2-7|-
TGCGCCAGCAGCCCCATTGACCTGATAGCTTGGGGCGAGCAGTACTTC
CASSPIDLIAWGEQYF
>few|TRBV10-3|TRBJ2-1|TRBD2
TGTGCCATCAGTGGGACTAGTCGCGCCTCCAATGAGCAGTTCTTC
CAISGTSRASNEQFF
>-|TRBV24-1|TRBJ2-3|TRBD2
TGTGCCATTTCAGCGGGACTAAGCACAGATACGCAGTATTTT
CAISAGLSTDTQYF
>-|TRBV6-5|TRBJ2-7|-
TGTGCCAGCAGTCTCCGCGGCGGGGCCAACTACGAGCAGTACTTC
CASSLRGGANYEQYF
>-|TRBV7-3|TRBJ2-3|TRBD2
TGTGCCAGCAGCTCCCTAGCGGGGGCCCCAGATACGCAGTATTTT
CASSSLAGAPDTQYF
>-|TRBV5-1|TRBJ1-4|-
TGCGCCAGCAGCTGGACGGGGGTGGAGGAAAAACTGTTTTTT
CASSWTGVEEKLFF
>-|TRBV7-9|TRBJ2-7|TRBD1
TGTGCCAGCAGCCAGTGGGGCAGGGGGCTTACCTACGAGCAGTACTTC
CASSQWGRGLTYEQYF
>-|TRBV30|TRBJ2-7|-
TGTGCCTGGAGTGTCGACGGCTACGAGCAGTACTTC
CAWSVDGYEQYF
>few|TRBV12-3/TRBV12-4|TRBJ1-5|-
TGTGCCAGCAGTTTCGGACAGTTGAGCAATCAGCCCCAGCATTTT
CASSFGQLSNQPQHF
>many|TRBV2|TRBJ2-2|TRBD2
TGTGCCAGCAGGGGAAGCGGGGGGCCCTCCCGGGAGCTGTTTTTT
CASRGSGGPSRELFF
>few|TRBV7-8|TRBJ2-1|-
TGTGCCAGCAGCTTAGTTGGGAGCGGCTACAATGAGCAGTTCTTC
CASSLVGSGYNEQFF
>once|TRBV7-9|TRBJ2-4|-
TGTGCCAGCAGCGAGGGGCGTGCGGCCAAAAACATTCAGTACTTC
CASSEGRAAKNIQYF
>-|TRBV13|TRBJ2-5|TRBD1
TGTGCCAGCAGCTTGGGACAGGGTGGCGCGACCCAGTACTTC
CASSLGQGGATQYF
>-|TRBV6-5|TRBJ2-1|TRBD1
TGTGCCAGCAGCCAAGTCCCCCCGGGACAGGGCCACAATGAGCAGTTCTTC
CASSQVPPGQGHNEQFF
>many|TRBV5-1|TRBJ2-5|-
TGCGCCAGCAGCTTGGGAGGTGGAGAGACCCAGTACTTC
CASSLGGGETQYF
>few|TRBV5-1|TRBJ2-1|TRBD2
TGCGCCAGCACCGCTGGAAGCGGGGGCTACAATGAGCAGTTCTTC
CASTAGSGGYNEQFF
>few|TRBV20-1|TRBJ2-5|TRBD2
TGCAGTGCTCCCAGGGGCGGGGGGAGGCAAGAGACCCAGTACTTC
CSAPRGGGRQETQYF
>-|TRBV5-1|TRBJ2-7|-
TGCGCCAGCAGGCCAAAGGGTTCCTCCTACGAGCAGTACTTC
CASRPKGSSYEQYF
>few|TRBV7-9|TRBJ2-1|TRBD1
TGTGCCAGCAGCGCCCGGGACAGATACAATGAGCAGTTCTTC
CASSARDRYNEQFF
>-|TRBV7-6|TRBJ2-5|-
TGTGCCAGCACCCCTATCGGGGGATTGGAGACCCAGTACTTC
CASTPIGGLETQYF
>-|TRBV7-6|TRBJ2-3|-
TGTGCCAGCAGCTTCTTTTCCAATTGGGCAGATACGCAGTATTTT
CASSFFSNWADTQYF
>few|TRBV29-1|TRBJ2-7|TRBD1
TGCAGCGTTGAGGACAGGGGATCCACCTACGAGCAGTACTTC
CSVEDRGSTYEQYF
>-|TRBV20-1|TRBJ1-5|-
TGCAGTGCCCTAGGGTCGGGAACGTGGGGCAATCAGCCCCAGCATTTT
CSALGSGTWGNQPQHF
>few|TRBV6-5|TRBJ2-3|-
TGTGCCACCCAAGGCGGAACAGATACGCAGTATTTT
CATQGGTDTQYF